One sample yielded the 2 T cell receptor beta chains listed below, sequenced in a study of cytomegalovirus exposure and HLA in healthy donors. Both 60 Vbeta primers and 13 Jbeta primers went into the PCR. Method: immunoSEQ multiplex PCR; TCRdb's copy keeps in-frame clones and lacks some. The sample includes more than 80,000 clones, roughly four fifths seen only once; the top ten take about 1.6%. What was sequenced was PBMCs. The receptors derive from a man aged 50 to 59 in good health and CMV-seronegative.

CDR3 sequence (DNA): TGTGCCAGTAGCCTAACCGGGAATGAAGCTTTCTTT. It specifies CASSLTGNEAFF. The chain carries TRBV19 and TRBJ1-1, with unresolved D. Trimming removed 6 bases from V and 7 bases from J, with 12 bases in between. Germline CDR1 reads LNHDA; CDR2 reads SQIVND (reference sequence). The CDR3 is 12 amino acids.

This clone was observed a handful of times. V is TRBV4-2 and J is TRBJ2-1, with TRBD2 identical over 9 bases. V dropped 3 bases and J dropped 9; count of bases not matched to a gene: 12. Per the germline V gene, CDR1 is LGHNA and CDR2 is YNFKEQ. The CDR3 consists of 16 residues. The CDR3 protein is CASSQDLAGTGSEQFF. The CDR3 bases are TGTGCCAGCAGCCAGGACCTAGCGGGAACAGGGAGTGAGCAGTTCTTC.